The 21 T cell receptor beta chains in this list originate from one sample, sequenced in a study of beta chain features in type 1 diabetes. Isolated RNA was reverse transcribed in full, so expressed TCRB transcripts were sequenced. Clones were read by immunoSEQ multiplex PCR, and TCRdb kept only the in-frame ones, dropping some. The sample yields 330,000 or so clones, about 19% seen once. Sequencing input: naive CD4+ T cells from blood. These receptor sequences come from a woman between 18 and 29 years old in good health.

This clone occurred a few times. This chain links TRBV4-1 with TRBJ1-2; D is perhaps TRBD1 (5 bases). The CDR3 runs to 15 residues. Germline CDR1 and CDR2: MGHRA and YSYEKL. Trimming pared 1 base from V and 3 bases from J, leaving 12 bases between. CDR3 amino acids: CASSQGVGRDYGYTF. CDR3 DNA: TGCGCCAGCAGCCAAGGGGTCGGCAGGGACTATGGCTACACCTTC.

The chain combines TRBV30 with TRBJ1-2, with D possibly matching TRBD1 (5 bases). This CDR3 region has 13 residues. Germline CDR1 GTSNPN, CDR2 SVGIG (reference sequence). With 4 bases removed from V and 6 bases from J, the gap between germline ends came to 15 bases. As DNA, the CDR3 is TGTGCCTGGATATGGACTACCAGGGATGGCTACACCTTC. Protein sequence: CAWIWTTRDGYTF.

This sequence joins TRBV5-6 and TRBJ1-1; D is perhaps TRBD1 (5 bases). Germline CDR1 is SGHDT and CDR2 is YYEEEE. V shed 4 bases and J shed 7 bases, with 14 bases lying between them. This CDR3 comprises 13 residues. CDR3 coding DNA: TGTGCCAGCAGCGAGGACAAGAGTTTTGAAGCTTTCTTT. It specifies CASSEDKSFEAFF.

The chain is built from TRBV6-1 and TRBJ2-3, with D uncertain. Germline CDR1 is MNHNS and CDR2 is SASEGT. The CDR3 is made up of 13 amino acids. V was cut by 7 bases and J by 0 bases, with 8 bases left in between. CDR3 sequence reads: CASTLGSTDTQYF. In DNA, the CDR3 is TGTGCCAGCACCCTAGGTAGCACAGATACGCAGTATTTT.

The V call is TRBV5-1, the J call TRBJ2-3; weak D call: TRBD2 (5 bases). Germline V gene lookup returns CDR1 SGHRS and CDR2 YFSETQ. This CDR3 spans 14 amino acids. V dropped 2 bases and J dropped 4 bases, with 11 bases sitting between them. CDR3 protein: CASSFGESPDTQYF. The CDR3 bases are TGCGCCAGCAGCTTCGGGGAGTCGCCAGATACGCAGTATTTT.

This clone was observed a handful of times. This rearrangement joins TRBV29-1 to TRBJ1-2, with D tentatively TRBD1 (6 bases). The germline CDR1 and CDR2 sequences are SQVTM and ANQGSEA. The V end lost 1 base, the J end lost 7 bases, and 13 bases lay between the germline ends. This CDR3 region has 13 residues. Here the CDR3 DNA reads TGCAGCGTTGAAGGCTGGACAGACAGTGGCTACACCTTC. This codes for CSVEGWTDSGYTF.

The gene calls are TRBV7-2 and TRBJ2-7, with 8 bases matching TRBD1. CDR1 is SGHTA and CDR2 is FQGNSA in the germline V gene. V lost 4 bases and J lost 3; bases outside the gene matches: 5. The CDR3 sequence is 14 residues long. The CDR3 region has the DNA TGTGCCAGCAGCTCCGGACAGGGACGCTACGAGCAGTACTTC. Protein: CASSSGQGRYEQYF.

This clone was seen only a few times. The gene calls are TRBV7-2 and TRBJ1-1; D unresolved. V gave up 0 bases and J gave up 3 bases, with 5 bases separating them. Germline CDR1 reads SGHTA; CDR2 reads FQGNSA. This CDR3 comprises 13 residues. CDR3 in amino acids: CASSLALDTEAFF. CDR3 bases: TGTGCCAGCAGCTTAGCTCTTGACACTGAAGCTTTCTTT.

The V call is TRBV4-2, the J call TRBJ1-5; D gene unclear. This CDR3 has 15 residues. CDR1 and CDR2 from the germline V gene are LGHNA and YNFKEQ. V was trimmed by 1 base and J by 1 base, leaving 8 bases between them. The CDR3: CASSQGPGSNQPQHF. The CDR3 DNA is TGTGCCAGCAGCCAAGGCCCCGGGAGCAATCAGCCCCAGCATTTT.

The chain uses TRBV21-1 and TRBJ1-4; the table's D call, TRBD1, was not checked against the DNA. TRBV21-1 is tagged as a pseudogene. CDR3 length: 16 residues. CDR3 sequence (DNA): TGTGCCAGCAGCCTCACCCGGACAGGACTCAATGAAAAACTGTTTTTT. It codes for CASSLTRTGLNEKLFF.

The CDR3: CASSLGSAYNSPLHF. The CDR3 region has the DNA TGTGCCAGCAGCTTAGGGAGCGCCTATAATTCACCCCTCCACTTT. This sequence joins TRBV7-2 and TRBJ1-6; D remains unclear. The CDR3 extends over 15 amino acids. Germline V gene sequence: CDR1 SGHTA, CDR2 FQGNSA. Trimming removed 1 base from V and 2 bases from J, with 6 bases in between. Based on the CDR3 plus reference TRBV7-2 and TRBJ1-6, the full variable domain is GAGVSQSPSNKVTEKGKDVELRCDPISGHTALYWYRQSLGQGLEFLIYFQGNSAPDKSGLPSDRFSAERTGGSVSTLTIQRTQQEDSAVYLCASSLGSAYNSPLHFGNGTRLTVT.

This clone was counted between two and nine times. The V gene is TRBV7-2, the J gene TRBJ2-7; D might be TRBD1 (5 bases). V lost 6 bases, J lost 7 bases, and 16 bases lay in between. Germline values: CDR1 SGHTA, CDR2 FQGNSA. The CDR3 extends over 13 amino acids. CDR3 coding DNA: TGTGCCAGCAGTAATGGCAGGGCCCGGGAGCAGTACTTC. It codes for CASSNGRAREQYF.

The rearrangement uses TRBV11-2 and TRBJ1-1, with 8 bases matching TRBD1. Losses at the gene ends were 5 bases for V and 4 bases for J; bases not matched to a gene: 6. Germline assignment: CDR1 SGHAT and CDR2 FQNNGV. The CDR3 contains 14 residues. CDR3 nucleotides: TGTGCCAGCAGCATCGACAGGGGCGGCACTGAAGCTTTCTTT. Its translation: CASSIDRGGTEAFF.

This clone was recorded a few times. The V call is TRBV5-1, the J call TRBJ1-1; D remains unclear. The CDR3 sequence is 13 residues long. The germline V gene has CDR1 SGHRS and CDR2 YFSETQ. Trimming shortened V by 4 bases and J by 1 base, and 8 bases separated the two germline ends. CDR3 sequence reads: CASSPNPNTEAFF. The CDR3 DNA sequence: TGCGCCAGCAGCCCTAACCCGAACACTGAAGCTTTCTTT.

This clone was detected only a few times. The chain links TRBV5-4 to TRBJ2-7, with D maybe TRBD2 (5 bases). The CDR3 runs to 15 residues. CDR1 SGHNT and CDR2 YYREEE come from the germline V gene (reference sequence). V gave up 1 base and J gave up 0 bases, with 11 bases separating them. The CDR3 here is CASSLNSASSYEQYF. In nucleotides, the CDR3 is TGTGCCAGCAGCTTGAATAGCGCAAGCTCCTACGAGCAGTACTTC.

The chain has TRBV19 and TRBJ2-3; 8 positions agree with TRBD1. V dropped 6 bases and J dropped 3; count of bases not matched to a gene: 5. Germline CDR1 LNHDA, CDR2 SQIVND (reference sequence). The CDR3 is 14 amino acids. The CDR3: CASRRQGSTDTQYF. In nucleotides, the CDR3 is TGTGCCAGTAGACGACAGGGGTCGACAGATACGCAGTATTTT.

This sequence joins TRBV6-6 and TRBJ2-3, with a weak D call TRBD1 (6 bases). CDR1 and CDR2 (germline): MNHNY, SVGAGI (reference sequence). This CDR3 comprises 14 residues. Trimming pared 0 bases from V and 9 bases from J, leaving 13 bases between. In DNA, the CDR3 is TGTGCCAGCAGTTACTCGAGGTTTGGGGGCACGCAGTATTTT. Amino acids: CASSYSRFGGTQYF.

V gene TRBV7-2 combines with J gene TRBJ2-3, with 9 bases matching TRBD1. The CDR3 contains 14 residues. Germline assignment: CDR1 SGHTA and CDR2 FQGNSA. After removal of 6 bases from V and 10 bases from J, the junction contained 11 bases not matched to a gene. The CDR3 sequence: CASRSGTGPKAQYF. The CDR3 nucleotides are TGTGCCAGCAGATCCGGGACAGGGCCGAAAGCGCAGTATTTT.

In DNA form, the CDR3 reads TGTGCCAGCAGCCCGGGTGGTTACGAGCAGTACTTC. This encodes CASSPGGYEQYF. The J gene is TRBJ2-7, the V gene TRBV7-9; no definite D call. Germline CDR1 and CDR2: SEHNR and FQNEAQ (reference sequence). CDR3 size: 12 residues. The ends were cut back, 5 bases at V and 4 bases at J, with 9 bases in the middle.

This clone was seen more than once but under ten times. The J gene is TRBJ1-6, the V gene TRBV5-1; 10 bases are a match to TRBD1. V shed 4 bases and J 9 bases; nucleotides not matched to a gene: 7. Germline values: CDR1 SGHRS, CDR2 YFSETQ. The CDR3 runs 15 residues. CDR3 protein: CASSLGQGDGSPLHF. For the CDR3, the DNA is TGCGCCAGCAGCCTCGGACAGGGGGATGGTTCACCCCTCCACTTT.

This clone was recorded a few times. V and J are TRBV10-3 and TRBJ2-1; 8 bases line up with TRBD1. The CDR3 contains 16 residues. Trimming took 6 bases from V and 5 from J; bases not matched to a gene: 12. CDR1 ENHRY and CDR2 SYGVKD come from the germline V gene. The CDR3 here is CAIRKPSGQEHNEQFF. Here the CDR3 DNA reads TGTGCCATCAGGAAGCCTTCGGGACAGGAACACAATGAGCAGTTCTTC.